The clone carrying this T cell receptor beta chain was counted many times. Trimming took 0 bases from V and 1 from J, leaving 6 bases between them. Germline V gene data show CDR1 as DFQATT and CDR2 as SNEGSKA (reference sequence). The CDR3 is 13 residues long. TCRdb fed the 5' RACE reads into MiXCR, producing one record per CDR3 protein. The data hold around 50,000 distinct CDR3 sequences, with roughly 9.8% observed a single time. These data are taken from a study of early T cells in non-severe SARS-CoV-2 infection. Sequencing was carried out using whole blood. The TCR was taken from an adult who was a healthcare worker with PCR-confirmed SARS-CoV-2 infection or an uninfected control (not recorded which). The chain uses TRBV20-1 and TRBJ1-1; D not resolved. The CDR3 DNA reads TGCAGTGCTAGAGATTTCGGGAACACTGAAGCTTTCTTT. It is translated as CSARDFGNTEAFF.